The 23 T cell receptor beta chains listed next were all sequenced from one sample in a study of shared clonotypes between healthy human individuals. Measured with immunoSEQ multiplex PCR; TCRdb has only the in-frame clones, and not every one. The table has 980,000 or so clones, approximately 80% seen once. Sequencing was carried out using memory CD4+ T cells sorted from blood. As to subset: CD45RA-negative fraction. The source of these receptors is a young man in good health.

V and J are TRBV6-1 and TRBJ1-4; TRBD1 matches 7 bases. The length of the CDR3 is 13 residues. V was pared by 7 bases and J by 7 bases, with 6 bases of the junction left unmatched. From germline, CDR1 is MNHNS and CDR2 SASEGT. CDR3 sequence: CASNRGAIEKLFF. The DNA for the CDR3 is TGTGCCAGCAACAGGGGAGCTATTGAAAAACTGTTTTTT.

The chain employs TRBV2 and TRBJ1-1; unclear D gene. The CDR3 consists of 11 residues. The V end was cut by 6 bases, the J end by 6 bases, with 8 bases between. Looked up from germline, CDR1 is SNHLY and CDR2 is FYNNEI. CDR3 bases: TGTGCCAGCAGCGTGGGTCCTGAAGCTTTCTTT. Encoded protein: CASSVGPEAFF.

With respect to this clone: Other DNA sequences from this sample encode an identical CDR3 as well. The V gene is TRBV5-8, the J gene TRBJ1-5; no definite D call. From germline, CDR1 is SGHTS and CDR2 YDEGEE. Trimming took off 2 bases at V and 7 bases at J, with 7 bases between the two ends. The CDR3 extends over 12 amino acids. CDR3 nucleotide sequence: TGTGCCAGCAGCTTTCTGGGCCAGCCCCAGCATTTT. This encodes CASSFLGQPQHF.

This clone was observed a single time. The chain links TRBV4-2 to TRBJ2-2; D not certain. Germline CDR1 is LGHNA and CDR2 is YNFKEQ. CDR3 size: 17 residues. V gave up 0 bases and J gave up 0 bases, with 11 bases separating them. CDR3 nucleotide sequence: TGTGCCAGCAGCCAAGATCGTGCGCGAGCGAACACCGGGGAGCTGTTTTTT. Amino acid sequence: CASSQDRARANTGELFF.

The J gene is TRBJ1-3, the V gene TRBV6-1; D is unresolved. Per the germline V gene, CDR1 is MNHNS and CDR2 is SASEGT. This CDR3 has 13 residues. Trimming took 5 bases from V and 1 from J, leaving 6 bases between them. The CDR3 sequence is CASSRGSGNTIYF. The CDR3, as DNA: TGTGCCAGCAGTAGAGGGTCTGGAAACACCATATATTTT.

The CDR3 is CASSLTGREQYF. As DNA, the CDR3 is TGTGCCAGCAGCTTGACAGGGCGCGAGCAGTACTTC. The V and J genes are TRBV7-2 and TRBJ2-7, with 7 bases fitting TRBD1. The CDR3 length is 12 residues. The ends lost 3 bases at V and 6 bases at J; junction bases unmatched: 2. Per the germline V gene, CDR1 is SGHTA and CDR2 is FQGNSA.

The CDR3 DNA follows: TGTGCCAGCAGCGTAGAGACTAGCGGCCCTCAGTACTTC. It specifies CASSVETSGPQYF. V and J are TRBV9 and TRBJ2-7, with 9 bases aligning to TRBD2. Germline CDR1 and CDR2: SGDLS and YYNGEE. The CDR3 spans 13 residues. J lost 10 bases, V lost 0 bases, and 5 bases had no gene match.

The DNA for the CDR3 is TGTGCCAGCAGTGCGGACAGGGTCTACCAGCCCCAGCATTTT. Protein product: CASSADRVYQPQHF. The rearrangement links TRBV6-5 to TRBJ1-5, with 8 bases lining up with TRBD1. Trimming cost V 5 bases and J 7 bases; bases outside gene matches: 7. Germline CDR1 and CDR2: MNHEY and SVGAGI. This CDR3 is 14 amino acids long.

There are many counts of this clone. The chain has TRBV7-8 and TRBJ2-7; D gene unclear. Germline loops: CDR1 SGHVS, CDR2 FQNEAQ. V lost 5 bases and J 3 bases, leaving 17 bases between the germline ends. The CDR3 is 15 residues long. This chain's CDR3 is CASSIQLGKGYEQYF. The CDR3 region has the DNA TGTGCCAGCAGCATTCAGCTCGGAAAGGGCTACGAGCAGTACTTC.

The J gene is TRBJ1-1, the V gene TRBV6-1; tentative D call: TRBD1 (6 bases). The germline V gene encodes CDR1 MNHNS and CDR2 SASEGT. The length of the CDR3 is 12 residues. V shed 8 bases and J shed 1 base, with 8 bases lying between them. The CDR3 reads CASGTPNTEAFF. The DNA of the CDR3 is TGTGCCAGCGGGACACCGAACACTGAAGCTTTCTTT.

The chain employs TRBV28 and TRBJ1-3; a weak D match, TRBD1 (5 bases). Trimming shortened V by 2 bases and J by 0 bases, and 17 bases separated the two germline ends. CDR1 is MDHEN and CDR2 is SYDVKM in the germline V gene. The CDR3 loop spans 18 amino acids. CDR3 residues: CASSLPGYGLVSGNTIYF. Here the CDR3 DNA reads TGTGCCAGCAGTTTACCAGGGTACGGGCTTGTCTCTGGAAACACCATATATTTT.

The chain is built from TRBV5-1 and TRBJ2-1; the D call may be TRBD1 or TRBD2 (7 bases each). Germline V gene sequence: CDR1 SGHRS, CDR2 YFSETQ. Trimming removed 1 base from V and 6 bases from J, with 14 bases in between. The CDR3 is 15 amino acids. CDR3 protein: CASSLFTGEGNEQFF. The CDR3 DNA sequence: TGCGCCAGCAGCTTGTTCACAGGGGAGGGCAATGAGCAGTTCTTC.

This chain connects TRBV18 to TRBJ2-3; 7 positions agree with TRBD2. This CDR3 spans 15 amino acids. The V and J ends lost 3 bases and 1 base, in that order; junction bases with no gene match: 4. Germline CDR1 is KGHSH and CDR2 is LQKENI. In DNA form, the CDR3 reads TGTGCCAGCTCACCTCAAAGCGGGGGCACAGATACGCAGTATTTT. This gives the protein CASSPQSGGTDTQYF.

Many counts were recorded for this clone. This chain links TRBV6-6 with TRBJ1-1; maybe TRBD1 (5 bases). V lost 5 bases to trimming and J lost 6 bases, with 10 bases between them. This CDR3 comprises 12 residues. The germline gives CDR1 MNHNY, CDR2 SVGAGI (reference sequence). The CDR3 sequence: CASSHGGSEAFF. CDR3 bases: TGTGCCAGCAGTCACGGGGGGTCTGAAGCTTTCTTT.

V and J are TRBV27 and TRBJ2-2, with TRBD2 matching over 12 bases. The germline V gene has CDR1 MNHEY and CDR2 SMNVEV (reference sequence). The CDR3 is made up of 15 amino acids. After removal of 6 bases from V and 6 bases from J, the junction contained 5 bases not matched to a gene. CDR3 residues: CASRRLAGAAGELFF. The CDR3 DNA follows: TGTGCCAGCAGAAGACTAGCGGGGGCAGCCGGGGAGCTGTTTTTT.

This chain joins TRBV7-8 and TRBJ1-6, with D uncertain. With 5 bases removed from V and 9 bases from J, the gap between germline ends came to 11 bases. CDR3 size: 13 residues. CDR1 is SGHVS, CDR2 FQNEAQ, per germline. The CDR3 sequence: CASSASNASPLHF. The CDR3 DNA reads TGTGCCAGCAGCGCCTCGAATGCTTCACCCCTCCACTTT.

This clone was detected a few times. This CDR3 is CASSLGGGISYEQYF. The CDR3 DNA reads as TGTGCCAGCAGCTTGGGAGGGGGAATCTCCTACGAGCAGTACTTC. This chain joins TRBV5-6 and TRBJ2-7; tentatively, D is TRBD1 (6 bases). This CDR3 region has 15 residues. Trimming took off 0 bases at V and 0 bases at J, with 10 bases between the two ends. Germline assignment: CDR1 SGHDT and CDR2 YYEEEE.

V is TRBV7-2 and J is TRBJ2-3; D possibly corresponds to TRBD2 (5 bases). Germline loops: CDR1 SGHTA, CDR2 FQGNSA. This CDR3 contains 17 residues. The V gene lost 5 bases and the J gene lost 0 bases, with 18 bases spanning the gap. Here the CDR3 DNA reads TGTGCCAGCAGCCCAGCCGGGCGGAGGTCTAGCACAGATACGCAGTATTTT. Amino acid sequence: CASSPAGRRSSTDTQYF.

A few counts support this clone. Other DNA variants within this sample encode the same CDR3. V is TRBV19 and J is TRBJ1-6; TRBD1 agrees at 7 bases. Per the germline V gene, CDR1 is LNHDA and CDR2 is SQIVND (reference sequence). This CDR3 has 13 residues. V dropped 9 bases and J dropped 4; count of bases not matched to a gene: 3. The CDR3 here is CASRDSYNSPLHF. In DNA, the CDR3 is TGTGCCAGCCGGGACAGTTATAATTCACCCCTCCACTTT.

The rearrangement uses TRBV20-1 and TRBJ1-2, with 9 bases fitting TRBD1. Germline loops: CDR1 DFQATT, CDR2 SNEGSKA (reference sequence). Unmatched junction bases numbered 7, after V lost 7 bases and J lost 10 bases. The CDR3 covers 11 residues. The CDR3 is CSVSTGGAYTF. The CDR3 DNA is TGCAGTGTTAGCACAGGGGGCGCCTACACCTTC.

J is TRBJ1-1 and V is TRBV30, with a tentative D call TRBD1 (6 bases). V gave up 0 bases and J gave up 4 bases, with 12 bases separating them. Germline-derived CDR1 and CDR2 are GTSNPN and SVGIG (reference sequence). The length of the CDR3 is 14 residues. The CDR3 nucleotides read TGTGCCTGGAGTGTCAAGGGGGGGAGCACTGAAGCTTTCTTT. Amino acids: CAWSVKGGSTEAFF.

V and J are TRBV21-1 and TRBJ1-5. TRBV21-1 is reported as a pseudogene. The CDR3 is made up of 15 amino acids. The CDR3 sequence: CASSKRGLSNQPQHF. CDR3 nucleotide sequence: TGTGCCAGCAGCAAGCGCGGTTTGAGCAATCAGCCCCAGCATTTT.

The chain combines TRBV5-1 with TRBJ2-2; tentatively, D is TRBD1 or TRBD2 (6 bases each). CDR1 and CDR2 (germline): SGHRS, YFSETQ. V was shortened by 4 bases and J by 4 bases, with 11 bases between the two germline ends. The CDR3 has 14 residues. CDR3 amino acids: CASSKGGGTGELFF. DNA for the CDR3: TGCGCCAGCAGCAAGGGGGGCGGCACCGGGGAGCTGTTTTTT.